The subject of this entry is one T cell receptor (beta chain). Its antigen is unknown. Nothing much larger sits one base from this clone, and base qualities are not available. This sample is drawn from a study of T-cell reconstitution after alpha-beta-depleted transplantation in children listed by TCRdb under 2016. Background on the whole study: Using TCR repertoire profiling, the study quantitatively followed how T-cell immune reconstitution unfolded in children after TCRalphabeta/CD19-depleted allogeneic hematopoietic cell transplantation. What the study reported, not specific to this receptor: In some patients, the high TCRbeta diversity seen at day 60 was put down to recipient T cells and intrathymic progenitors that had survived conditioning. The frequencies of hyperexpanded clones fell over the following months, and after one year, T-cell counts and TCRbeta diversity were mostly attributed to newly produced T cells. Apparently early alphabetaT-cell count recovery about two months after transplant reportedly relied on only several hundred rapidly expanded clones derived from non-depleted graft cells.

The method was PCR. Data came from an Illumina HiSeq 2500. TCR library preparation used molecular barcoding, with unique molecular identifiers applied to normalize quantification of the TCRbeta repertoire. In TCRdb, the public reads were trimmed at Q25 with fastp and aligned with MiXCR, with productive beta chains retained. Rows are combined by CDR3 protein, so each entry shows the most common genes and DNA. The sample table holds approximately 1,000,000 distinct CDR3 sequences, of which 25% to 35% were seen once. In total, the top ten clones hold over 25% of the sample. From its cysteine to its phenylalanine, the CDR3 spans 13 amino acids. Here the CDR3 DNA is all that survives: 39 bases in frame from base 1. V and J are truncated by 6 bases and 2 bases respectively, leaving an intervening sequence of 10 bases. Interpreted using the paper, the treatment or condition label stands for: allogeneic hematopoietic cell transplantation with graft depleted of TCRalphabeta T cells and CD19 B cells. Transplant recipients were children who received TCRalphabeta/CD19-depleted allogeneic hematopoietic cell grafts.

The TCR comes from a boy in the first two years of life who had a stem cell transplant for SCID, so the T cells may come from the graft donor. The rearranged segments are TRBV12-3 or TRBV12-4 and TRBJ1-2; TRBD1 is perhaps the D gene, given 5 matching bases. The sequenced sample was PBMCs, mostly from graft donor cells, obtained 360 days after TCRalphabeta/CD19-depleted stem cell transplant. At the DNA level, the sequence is TGTGCCAGCAGAAGCAGGGCAAACTATGGCTACACCTTC. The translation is CASRSRANYGYTF.